A selection of T cell receptor beta chains follows, all from one sample in a study of blood T cell repertoires in COVID-19. TCRdb's copy holds only in-frame clones and misses some; the assay was immunoSEQ multiplex PCR. The table shows nearly 250,000 clones, with roughly 79% occurring only once. The specimen was peripheral blood. All receptors come from a woman of 80 years or more with acute or convalescent COVID-19. Each CDR3 is given with its conserved first and last residue. The D gene is left open where the match is weak. Clone size appears in some rows only: once, few, many, or a class for an expanded clone.

TRBD2 | TRBJ2-1 | TRBV6-2/TRBV6-3 | NA | TGTGCCAGCAGTTACTTCCTTCCTGGCGGGGGGGCCCGTGAGCAGTTCTTC | CASSYFLPGGGAREQFF
NA | TRBJ2-2 | TRBV5-6 | NA | TGTGCCAGCAGCTTGGGGACAGTCGCGGAGCTGTTTTTT | CASSLGTVAELFF
TRBD1 | TRBJ1-6 | TRBV6-4 | few | TGTGCCAGGACAGGGGGCGATGGTAATTCACCCCTCCACTTT | CARTGGDGNSPLHF
NA | TRBJ1-5 | TRBV28 | NA | TGTGCCAGCAGCCCAGGGGATTATAGCAATCAGCCCCAGCATTTT | CASSPGDYSNQPQHF
NA | TRBJ1-1 | TRBV7-8 | few | TGTGCCAGCAGATCGGGACACTGGAACACTGAAGCTTTCTTT | CASRSGHWNTEAFF
TRBD2 | TRBJ2-3 | TRBV6-6 | NA | TGTGCCACACTAGCGGGGGGGAGCACAGATACGCAGTATTTT | CATLAGGSTDTQYF
NA | TRBJ2-3 | TRBV2 | NA | TGTGCCAGCAGTCCTATCCTACGGTTAGATACGCAGTATTTT | CASSPILRLDTQYF
NA | TRBJ1-3 | TRBV3-1/TRBV3-2 | NA | TGTGCCAGCAGCCAAGTGAGGGCAGGAAACACCATATATTTT | CASSQVRAGNTIYF
TRBD2 | TRBJ2-1 | TRBV7-9 | once | TGTGCCAGCAGTTTTAGCGGGGCTGAGCAGTTCTTC | CASSFSGAEQFF
TRBD1 | TRBJ1-2 | TRBV5-1 | few | TGCGCCAGCAGGCTATTCCAGGGGGCGCCCGGCTACACCTTC | CASRLFQGAPGYTF
NA | TRBJ2-5 | TRBV15 | NA | TGTGCCACCAGTAGACCGGGACAAAACCAAGAGACCCAGTACTTC | CATSRPGQNQETQYF
NA | TRBJ2-7 | TRBV6-5 | NA | TGTGCCAGCACCCCAAGCGGCAGCGCCTACGAGCAGTACTTC | CASTPSGSAYEQYF
NA | TRBJ1-2 | TRBV30 | NA | TGTGCCTGGCAACCAGGGCAGTCCTATGGCTACACCTTC | CAWQPGQSYGYTF
TRBD1 | TRBJ1-5 | TRBV11-2 | few | TGTGCCAGCAGCTGGGACAGAAATAGCAATCAGCCCCAGCATTTT | CASSWDRNSNQPQHF
NA | TRBJ2-5 | TRBV6-5 | NA | TGTGCCAGCGCCAGGGTTCAAGAGACCCAGTACTTC | CASARVQETQYF
NA | TRBJ1-2 | TRBV3-1/TRBV3-2 | NA | TGTGCCAGCAGCAAGGGGCAGGGCCCTAACTATGGCTACACCTTC | CASSKGQGPNYGYTF
TRBD1 | TRBJ2-5 | TRBV29-1 | NA | TGCAGCGTTACCACAGGGGGCTGGGGAGAGACCCAGTACTTC | CSVTTGGWGETQYF
TRBD1 | TRBJ2-2 | TRBV19 | NA | TGTGCCAGTAGTGGGGACAGGCGACGCGGGGAGCTGTTTTTT | CASSGDRRRGELFF
NA | TRBJ2-1 | TRBV7-2 | once | TGTGCCAGCAGCTTAGCTCGGGGAGGGGGCTACAATGAGCAGTTCTTC | CASSLARGGGYNEQFF
NA | TRBJ2-3 | TRBV5-4 | NA | TGTGCCAGCAGCACCTCTAGCGGCACAGATACGCAGTATTTT | CASSTSSGTDTQYF
NA | TRBJ2-3 | TRBV9 | NA | TGTGCCAGCAGCGTAGGTGGACTAGGGGGGGATACGCAGTATTTT | CASSVGGLGGDTQYF
NA | TRBJ1-6 | TRBV2 | NA | TGTGCCAGCAGTGAAGCGCCCGGGGGGGGTCGGTCACCCCTCCACTTT | CASSEAPGGGRSPLHF
TRBD1 | TRBJ1-5 | TRBV19 | NA | TGTGCCAGTATGGGACAGGGAGGTTCTCAGCCCCAGCATTTT | CASMGQGGSQPQHF
NA | TRBJ2-3 | TRBV30 | NA | TGTGCGGCTCAGGGGGGATCCACAGATACGCAGTATTTT | CAAQGGSTDTQYF
TRBD2 | TRBJ2-5 | TRBV3-1/TRBV3-2 | NA | TGTGCCAGCAACAAGTGGGGGGGGAGACAAGAGACCCAGTACTTC | CASNKWGGRQETQYF
NA | TRBJ1-6 | TRBV7-9 | NA | TGTGCCAGCAGCTTAACGGGGTCTAATTCACCCCTCCACTTT | CASSLTGSNSPLHF
TRBD2 | TRBJ2-7 | TRBV6-2/TRBV6-3 | NA | TGTGCCAGCAGTACAAGGGGACTAGGATCCTACGAGCAGTACTTC | CASSTRGLGSYEQYF
NA | TRBJ1-5 | TRBV7-2 | NA | TGTGCCAGCAGCTTTAGGGGGGGGAACAATCAGCCCCAGCATTTT | CASSFRGGNNQPQHF
TRBD1 | TRBJ2-3 | TRBV3-1/TRBV3-2 | NA | TGTGCCAGCATCGCAACAGGGACAGGAAGAGATACGCAGTATTTT | CASIATGTGRDTQYF
NA | TRBJ2-7 | TRBV4-3 | NA | TGCGCCAGCAGCCAAGATCGGGCCTACGAGCAGTACTTC | CASSQDRAYEQYF
NA | TRBJ1-1 | TRBV9 | NA | TGTGCCAGCAGCGTAGTGCTATCGAACACTGAAGCTTTCTTT | CASSVVLSNTEAFF
NA | TRBJ1-1 | TRBV7-9 | NA | TGTGCCAGCAGCTTAGTTCAGGGCTCTGAAGCTTTCTTT | CASSLVQGSEAFF
TRBD1 | TRBJ2-2 | TRBV4-3 | NA | TGCGCCAGCAGCCAAAGAGGGACAGGGAACGGGGAGCTGTTTTTT | CASSQRGTGNGELFF
TRBD1 | TRBJ2-7 | TRBV11-3 | NA | TGTGCCAGCAGCTCGGACAGGAACGGCTACGAGCAGTACTTC | CASSSDRNGYEQYF
NA | TRBJ2-2 | TRBV6-2/TRBV6-3 | NA | TGTGCCAGCAGTACGGACAGGAACACCGGGGAGCTGTTTTTT | CASSTDRNTGELFF
NA | TRBJ2-2 | TRBV10-3 | NA | TGTGCCATCAGTGAGCCTTTGGGGAGGACGAACACCGGGGAGCTGTTTTTT | CAISEPLGRTNTGELFF
TRBD1 | TRBJ2-5 | TRBV6-4 | NA | TGTGCCAGCAGCGGACCTATAGACAGGGCCCAAGAGACCCAGTACTTC | CASSGPIDRAQETQYF
NA | TRBJ2-2 | TRBV28 | NA | TGTGCCAGCAAGGGAGGCACCGGGGAGCTGTTTTTT | CASKGGTGELFF
NA | TRBJ1-2 | TRBV27 | NA | TGTGCCAGCCGGGACACCGCTAACTATGGCTACACCTTC | CASRDTANYGYTF
TRBD1 | TRBJ2-1 | TRBV27 | NA | TGTGCCAGCAGGCGTCCGGGACAGGGCACCTACAATGAGCAGTTCTTC | CASRRPGQGTYNEQFF
NA | TRBJ1-5 | TRBV6-5 | few | TGTGCCAGCAGAGAGGGACTCGCCAAGCCGCAGCCCCAGCATTTT | CASREGLAKPQPQHF
NA | TRBJ1-6 | TRBV2 | NA | TGTGCCAGCAGTGATCGCAGGGGAAAGAATTCACCCCTCCACTTT | CASSDRRGKNSPLHF
TRBD1 | TRBJ1-1 | TRBV28 | once | TGTGCCAGCAGTTTTCAAACCGGGACAGGGGGCACTGAAGCTTTCTTT | CASSFQTGTGGTEAFF
TRBD1 | TRBJ1-3 | TRBV9 | few | TGTGCCAGCAACCTGGGACAGGGAAACACCATATATTTT | CASNLGQGNTIYF
NA | TRBJ2-3 | TRBV7-3 | once | TGTGCCAGCAGCTTATTAGTTAACACAGATACGCAGTATTTT | CASSLLVNTDTQYF
TRBD1 | TRBJ2-5 | TRBV27 | NA | TGTGCCAGATGGACAGGACAACTACAAGAGACCCAGTACTTC | CARWTGQLQETQYF
NA | TRBJ1-1 | TRBV5-1 | NA | TGCGCCAGCAAGCACTTGAACACTGAAGCTTTCTTT | CASKHLNTEAFF
NA | TRBJ2-7 | TRBV2 | NA | TGTGCCAGCAGTGAAGTCAGCTACGAGCAGTACTTC | CASSEVSYEQYF
NA | TRBJ2-1 | TRBV5-4 | NA | TGTGCCAGCAGCCGACAAGGGGCAAGCTCCTACAATGAGCAGTTCTTC | CASSRQGASSYNEQFF
NA | TRBJ1-3 | TRBV7-3 | NA | TGTGCCAGCAGCTTAAGCAGAGGAGCTGGAAACACCATATATTTT | CASSLSRGAGNTIYF
NA | TRBJ2-7 | TRBV6-4 | NA | TGTGCCAGTCCAACCCGGGGAGAGCAGTACTTC | CASPTRGEQYF
TRBD2 | TRBJ2-1 | TRBV27 | NA | TGTGCCAGCACCCATGGGGGGGGATCGGGGGAGCAGTTCTTC | CASTHGGGSGEQFF
NA | TRBJ1-2 | TRBV2 | NA | TGTGCCAGCGGGCGGCAGGGATCGGATGGCTACACCTTC | CASGRQGSDGYTF
TRBD1 | TRBJ2-5 | TRBV5-4 | NA | TGTGCCAGCAGCTTGCCCTCTGGGGGACAGGGAGAGACCCAGTACTTC | CASSLPSGGQGETQYF
NA | TRBJ2-7 | TRBV2 | NA | TGTGCCAGCAGTGAGCAGGGGAGCTCCTACGAGCAGTACTTC | CASSEQGSSYEQYF
NA | TRBJ2-5 | TRBV5-1 | NA | TGCGCCAGCAGCTCGACAGTACAAGAGACCCAGTACTTC | CASSSTVQETQYF
TRBD2 | TRBJ2-7 | TRBV7-8 | NA | TGTGCCAGCAGCTTAGGAACCCTTCGGACTAGCGGGAGCCCCTACGAGCAGTACTTC | CASSLGTLRTSGSPYEQYF
NA | TRBJ2-2 | TRBV2 | NA | TGTGCCAGCCGCGTGTCTCTCACCGGGGAGCTGTTTTTT | CASRVSLTGELFF
NA | TRBJ2-2 | TRBV5-1 | once | TGCGCCAGCAGCTTGGGCGGAGGGGTAAACACCGGGGAGCTGTTTTTT | CASSLGGGVNTGELFF